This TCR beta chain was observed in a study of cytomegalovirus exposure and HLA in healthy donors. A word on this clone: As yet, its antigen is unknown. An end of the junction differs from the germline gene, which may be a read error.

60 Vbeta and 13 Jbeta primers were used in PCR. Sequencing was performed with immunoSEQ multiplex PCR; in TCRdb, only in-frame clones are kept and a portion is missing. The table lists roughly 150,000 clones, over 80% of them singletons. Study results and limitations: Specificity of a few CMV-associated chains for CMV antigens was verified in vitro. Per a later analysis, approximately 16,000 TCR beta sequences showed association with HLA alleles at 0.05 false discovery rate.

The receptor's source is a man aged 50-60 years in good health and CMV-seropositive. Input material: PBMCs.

The CDR3 here is CASSLDVAGEQFF. The CDR3 region has the DNA TGTGCTAGCAGCTTAGACGTGGCTGGCGAGCAGTTCTTC. The rearrangement uses TRBV7-7 and TRBJ2-1, with D unresolved. Germline-derived CDR1 and CDR2 are SSHAT and FNYEAQ (reference sequence). The CDR3 loop spans 13 amino acids.